The 23 T cell receptor beta chains given below trace back to one sample, sequenced in a study of T cell responses to AZD1222 COVID-19 vaccine (dated by TCRdb to the early 2020s). Library generation was performed with the immunoSEQ multiplex PCR assay. The table comes from immuneACCESS by way of TCRdb, which keeps in-frame sequences with V and J called. Part of the clones is missing from these tables; in studies checked, under half for an unresolved V gene and the rest for unknown reasons. This sample has around 100,000 clones in its table, and less than 95% of those were observed once. The ten largest account for about 1.5% of the sample. The time point label, as the study defines it: baseline before first vaccination. The sample consisted of peripheral blood, taken on day 0 of AZD1222 vaccination. These receptors were obtained from an adult in good health.

Note on this clone: This same CDR3 is encoded by further DNA sequences in the sample. Written as DNA, the CDR3 is TGTGCCAGCAGTGACAGGGGAGTCACTGAAGCTTTCTTT. This translates into CASSDRGVTEAFF. This chain joins TRBV6-2 or TRBV6-3 and TRBJ1-1; the match to TRBD1 covers 8 bases. Unmatched junction bases numbered 3, after V lost 5 bases and J lost 4 bases. Per germline, CDR1 MNHEY and CDR2 SVGEGT. CDR3 length: 13 residues.

V is TRBV30 and J is TRBJ2-7; TRBD2 matches 9 bases. Germline V CDR1 and CDR2: GTSNPN, SVGIG (reference sequence). This CDR3 region has 16 residues. V gave up 0 bases and J gave up 4 bases; unmatched junction bases: 10. The CDR3 DNA reads as TGTGCCTGGAGTGTAAACACCGCTAGCGGGGTATACGAGCAGTACTTC. Translated, it gives CAWSVNTASGVYEQYF.

This clone was seen a single time. This sequence joins TRBV29-1 and TRBJ1-2, with a possible D match to TRBD1 (6 bases). The CDR3 length is 12 residues. The germline V gene encodes CDR1 SQVTM and CDR2 ANQGSEA. The CDR3, as DNA: TGCGCAGTAGGACAGACTGACTATGGCTACACCTTC. This encodes CAVGQTDYGYTF.

This chain uses TRBV7-9 with TRBJ2-7, with 9 nucleotides matching TRBD2. After removal of 5 bases from V and 4 bases from J, the junction contained 12 bases not matched to a gene. The CDR3 is made up of 16 amino acids. CDR1 and CDR2 (germline): SEHNR, FQNEAQ (reference sequence). CDR3 region: CASSPPLRGGLYEQYF. DNA of the CDR3: TGTGCCAGCAGCCCTCCTTTGCGGGGGGGCCTTTACGAGCAGTACTTC.

The J gene is TRBJ2-7, the V gene TRBV19; D may be TRBD2 (6 bases). Germline assignment: CDR1 LNHDA and CDR2 SQIVND (reference sequence). This CDR3 region has 13 residues. Trimming took off 5 bases at V and 1 base at J, with 9 bases between the two ends. The CDR3 loop reads CASSSEGSYEQYF. In DNA form, the CDR3 reads TGTGCCAGTAGTTCGGAGGGATCCTACGAGCAGTACTTC.

In its sample, this clone was seen once. V usage is TRBV3-1 (or the pseudogene TRBV3-2) and J usage is TRBJ1-4; no reliable D call. CDR1 is LGHDT, CDR2 YNNKEL, per germline (reference sequence). The germline V and J ends were trimmed by 6 bases and 12 bases, with 17 bases remaining between them. The CDR3 consists of 13 residues. The DNA of the CDR3 is TGTGCCAGCAGGGGTCGAGGGCTTGGGGAACTGTTTTTT. It translates to CASRGRGLGELFF.

The V gene is TRBV28, the J gene TRBJ1-6; possibly TRBD1 for D (5 bases). Germline values: CDR1 MDHEN, CDR2 SYDVKM. The ends were cut back, 6 bases at V and 9 bases at J, with 21 bases in the middle. The CDR3 loop spans 16 amino acids. CDR3: CASSRKFGRDGSPLHF. The CDR3 coding sequence is TGTGCCAGCAGCAGAAAGTTCGGCAGGGATGGTTCACCCCTCCACTTT.

The chain joins TRBV5-8 to TRBJ1-6, with D hard to call. This CDR3 is 14 amino acids long. Germline CDR1 and CDR2: SGHTS and YDEGEE. Trimming shortened V by 2 bases and J by 4 bases, and 7 bases separated the two germline ends. The CDR3 loop reads CASSLTDYNSPLHF. DNA of the CDR3: TGTGCCAGCAGCTTAACGGATTATAATTCACCCCTCCACTTT.

The DNA of the CDR3 is TGCAGCGTCTCAGGGGTCATGAACACTGAAGCTTTCTTT. Translated: CSVSGVMNTEAFF. The chain combines TRBV29-1 with TRBJ1-1; the D gene is possibly TRBD1 (6 bases). Germline assignment: CDR1 SQVTM and CDR2 ANQGSEA. Trimming took 6 bases from V and 0 from J, leaving 11 bases between them. This CDR3 is 13 amino acids long.

V usage is TRBV7-9 and J usage is TRBJ1-1; 11 nucleotides line up with TRBD1. The CDR3 is made up of 14 amino acids. Per germline, CDR1 SEHNR and CDR2 FQNEAQ (reference sequence). J gave up 8 bases and V 6 bases, and 8 bases lay outside the gene matches. The CDR3 DNA reads TGTGCCAGCAGTCCGGACAGGGGGCAAGGAGAAGCTTTCTTT. Encoded protein: CASSPDRGQGEAFF.

This chain connects TRBV28 to TRBJ1-1; 9 nucleotides align to TRBD1. The V gene's germline CDR1 is MDHEN and CDR2 SYDVKM. This CDR3 spans 15 amino acids. V was pared by 7 bases and J by 4 bases, with 10 bases of the junction left unmatched. The CDR3 here is CASNLLRDRVTEAFF. The DNA for the CDR3 is TGTGCCAGCAACTTACTACGGGACAGGGTCACTGAAGCTTTCTTT.

V and J are TRBV30 and TRBJ1-2, with D possibly matching TRBD1 (5 bases). Trimming pared 2 bases from V and 4 bases from J, leaving 17 bases between. Germline loops: CDR1 GTSNPN, CDR2 SVGIG (reference sequence). The CDR3 covers 15 residues. CDR3 sequence: CAWSPAEGLSYGYTF. CDR3 nucleotides: TGTGCCTGGAGTCCCGCGGAGGGACTCAGCTATGGCTACACCTTC.

The J gene is TRBJ2-5, the V gene TRBV3-1 (or the pseudogene TRBV3-2); D may be TRBD2 (6 bases). The CDR3 runs 14 residues. V was pared by 0 bases and J by 7 bases, with 12 bases between. The germline V gene encodes CDR1 LGHDT and CDR2 YNNKEL (reference sequence). The CDR3 nucleotides are TGTGCCAGCAGCCAAGACGCGGGGATCCTGACCCAGTACTTC. Translated, it gives CASSQDAGILTQYF.

The chain is built from TRBV16 and TRBJ1-1, with 7 bases that match TRBD1. Germline CDR1 KGHSY, CDR2 FQNENV. The CDR3 runs to 16 residues. J gave up 4 bases and V 2 bases, and 10 bases lay outside the gene matches. CDR3 amino acids: CASSQGQGEGSTEAFF. DNA of the CDR3: TGTGCCAGCAGCCAAGGGCAGGGGGAGGGGAGCACTGAAGCTTTCTTT.

V and J are TRBV29-1 and TRBJ1-1; no reliable D call. Germline CDR1 and CDR2: SQVTM and ANQGSEA. This CDR3 is 13 amino acids long. V gave up 1 base and J gave up 8 bases, with 14 bases separating them. The CDR3 region is CSVEGASRLEAFF. In DNA form, the CDR3 reads TGCAGCGTTGAAGGGGCCTCACGACTCGAAGCTTTCTTT.

The rearrangement joins TRBV5-1 to TRBJ1-2; possible D gene TRBD1, 5 bases. This CDR3 is 14 amino acids long. Germline V lookup: CDR1 SGHRS, CDR2 YFSETQ. With 0 bases removed from V and 3 bases from J, the gap between germline ends came to 9 bases. CDR3 sequence reads: CASSLEGEDYGYTF. The CDR3 bases are TGCGCCAGCAGCTTGGAAGGGGAAGACTATGGCTACACCTTC.

The J gene is TRBJ2-7, the V gene TRBV28; a weak D match, TRBD2 (5 bases). The germline gives CDR1 MDHEN, CDR2 SYDVKM. CDR3 length: 15 amino acids. With 5 bases removed from V and 6 bases from J, the gap between germline ends came to 20 bases. The CDR3 loop reads CASSPGLLGSIEQYF. The DNA of the CDR3 is TGTGCCAGCAGTCCAGGACTCCTGGGGTCTATCGAGCAGTACTTC.

This chain connects TRBV4-1 to TRBJ1-1; TRBD1 is a possible D gene (5 bases). The ends were cut back, 4 bases at V and 1 base at J, with 10 bases in the middle. This CDR3 spans 14 amino acids. Germline V gene lookup returns CDR1 MGHRA and CDR2 YSYEKL. CDR3 coding DNA: TGCGCCAGCAGCCCTCGGGGCGGGAACACTGAAGCTTTCTTT. This codes for CASSPRGGNTEAFF.

This clone appeared a single time. The chain combines TRBV2 with TRBJ2-7; the D is unclear. The V end lost 1 base, the J end lost 1 base, and 8 bases lay between the germline ends. The V gene's germline CDR1 is SNHLY and CDR2 FYNNEI. The CDR3 extends over 14 amino acids. For the CDR3, the DNA is TGTGCCAGCAGTGAAGTTCACACTTCCTACGAGCAGTACTTC. Its translation: CASSEVHTSYEQYF.

The chain is built from TRBV7-8 and TRBJ2-3; TRBD2 matches 7 bases. The CDR3 is 16 residues long. CDR1 SGHVS and CDR2 FQNEAQ come from the germline V gene. Trimming removed 1 base from V and 4 bases from J; junction bases left unmatched: 8. The CDR3 here is CASSLEGAGTPDTQYF. CDR3 nucleotide sequence: TGTGCCAGCAGCTTAGAGGGAGCGGGGACGCCAGATACGCAGTATTTT.

This clone occurred a few times. The chain couples TRBV11-2 to TRBJ1-2; unclear D gene. The length of the CDR3 is 14 residues. Trimming removed 0 bases from V and 2 bases from J, with 7 bases in between. Germline V gene sequence: CDR1 SGHAT, CDR2 FQNNGV. CDR3 DNA: TGTGCCAGCAGCTTAGACCCGGGAAACTATGGCTACACCTTC. Its translation is CASSLDPGNYGYTF.

The CDR3 DNA is TGTGCCAGCAGCTTTTCCGGCCGGGGAAACATTCAGTACTTC. Translation gives CASSFSGRGNIQYF. This chain joins TRBV7-9 and TRBJ2-4; D might be TRBD2 (5 bases). The CDR3 loop spans 14 amino acids. The germline V and J ends were trimmed by 3 bases and 6 bases, with 12 bases remaining between them. Germline V gene sequence: CDR1 SEHNR, CDR2 FQNEAQ (reference sequence).

This clone appeared once. This rearrangement joins TRBV7-6 to TRBJ2-7; TRBD2 is a possible D gene (5 bases). Per germline, CDR1 SGHVS and CDR2 FNYEAQ. The CDR3 length is 18 residues. The V end was cut by 2 bases, the J end by 0 bases, with 20 bases between. The CDR3 reads CASSLHPRTTIISYEQYF. CDR3 DNA: TGTGCCAGCAGCTTACATCCTAGAACGACTATAATCTCCTACGAGCAGTACTTC.